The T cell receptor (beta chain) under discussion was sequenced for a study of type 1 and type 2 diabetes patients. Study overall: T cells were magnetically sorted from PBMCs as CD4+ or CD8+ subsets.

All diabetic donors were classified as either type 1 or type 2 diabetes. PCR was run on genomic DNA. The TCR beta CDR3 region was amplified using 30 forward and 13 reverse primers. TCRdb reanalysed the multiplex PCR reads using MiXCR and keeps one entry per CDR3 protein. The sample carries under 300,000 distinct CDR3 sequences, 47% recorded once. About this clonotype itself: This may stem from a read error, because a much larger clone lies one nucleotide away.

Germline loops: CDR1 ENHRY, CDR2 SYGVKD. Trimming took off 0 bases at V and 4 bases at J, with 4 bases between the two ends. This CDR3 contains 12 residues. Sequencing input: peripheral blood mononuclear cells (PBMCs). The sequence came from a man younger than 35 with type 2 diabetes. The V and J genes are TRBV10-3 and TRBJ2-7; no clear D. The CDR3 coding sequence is TGTGCCATCAGTGAGTCGAATTACGAGCAGTACTTC. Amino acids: CAISESNYEQYF.